The clone carrying this T cell receptor beta chain was detected once. The data were taken from a study of prognosis after radiotherapy for stage I lung cancer. Template was genomic DNA; TCR beta CDR3 amplified in two multiplex PCR rounds. During first-round PCR, primers specific to each TRBV and TRBJ gene were used. TCRdb redid the calling of the multiplex PCR reads with MiXCR, one entry per CDR3 protein. The table lists over 11,000 distinct CDR3 sequences, 55% to 60% of them singletons. Trimming pared 1 base from V and 8 bases from J, leaving 17 bases between. The CDR3 is 15 amino acids. CDR1 SNHLY and CDR2 FYNNEI come from the germline V gene.

V is TRBV2 and J is TRBJ1-2; tentatively, D is TRBD1 (6 bases). This TCR was sampled from a donor aged 50 or older with non-small cell lung cancer. The specimen comprised PBMCs, sampled before or after stereotactic body radiation therapy (not recorded which). CDR3 DNA: TGTGCCAGCAGTGAAGGGACAGTGGGCTCGCGAGGCTACACCTTC. Translated: CASSEGTVGSRGYTF.